This T cell receptor beta chain was retrieved from a study of cytomegalovirus exposure and HLA in healthy donors. 13 Jbeta primers and 60 Vbeta primers were used for the PCR. Data came from immunoSEQ multiplex PCR; TCRdb stores just in-frame clones and leaves some out. The repertoire holds about 140,000 clones, with more than 70% as singletons. The germline gives CDR1 SGHVS, CDR2 FNYEAQ. The CDR3 runs 14 residues. The V gene lost 1 base and the J gene lost 1 base, with 8 bases spanning the gap. The genes are TRBV7-6 and TRBJ2-7; no firm D call. The sequenced sample consisted of PBMCs. The origin of this receptor is a man aged 25 to 40 in good health and CMV-seronegative. In DNA, the CDR3 is TGTGCCAGCAGCTTAGTCCTAGAATCCTACGAGCAGTACTTC. It yields the protein CASSLVLESYEQYF.